The entry below describes one T cell receptor beta chain. What it recognizes is unknown. The germline V and J ends were trimmed by 0 bases and 3 bases, with 18 bases remaining between them. This CDR3 contains 17 residues. The data belong to a study of CD8 T cell repertoires and HIV-1 epitope variants. Study as a whole: Controls included no peptide, Ebola AY9 epitope, and a CMV, EBV, flu pool. Tested: three Gag epitope families, Nef HW9 and YT9. Points from the study as a whole: Most of the nine antigen-specific clonotypes appeared cross-reactive to autologous or escape variants.

The assay was immunoSEQ multiplex PCR, and TCRdb's table has in-frame clones only and misses some. The top ten clones hold 45% of a sample with 2,500 or so clones, about 65% of them seen once. Sequencing was done on a sample of cultured CD8+ T cells derived from PBMCs. V gene TRBV23-1 combines with J gene TRBJ2-7, with D perhaps matching TRBD1 or TRBD2 (5 bases each). TRBV23-1 is sorted into the ORF group, with uncertain function. This TCR derives from a male donor with HIV. The DNA for the CDR3 is TGCGCCAGCAGTCAATCGGGGGACGGGGCAGCGATCTACGAGCAGTACTTC. Amino acids: CASSQSGDGAAIYEQYF.